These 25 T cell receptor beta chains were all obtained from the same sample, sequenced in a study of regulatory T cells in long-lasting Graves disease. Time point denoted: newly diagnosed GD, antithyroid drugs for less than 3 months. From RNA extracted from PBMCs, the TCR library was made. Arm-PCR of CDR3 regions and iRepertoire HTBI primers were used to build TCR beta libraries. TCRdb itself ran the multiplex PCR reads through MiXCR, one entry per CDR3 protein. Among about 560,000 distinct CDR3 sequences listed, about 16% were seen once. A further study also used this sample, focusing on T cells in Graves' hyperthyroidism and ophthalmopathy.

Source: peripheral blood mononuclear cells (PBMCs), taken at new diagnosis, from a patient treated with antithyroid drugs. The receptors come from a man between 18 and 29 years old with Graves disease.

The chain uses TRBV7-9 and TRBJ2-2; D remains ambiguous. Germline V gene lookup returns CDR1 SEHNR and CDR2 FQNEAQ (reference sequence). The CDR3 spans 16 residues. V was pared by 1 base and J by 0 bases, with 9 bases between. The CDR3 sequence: CASSLEHSANTGELFF. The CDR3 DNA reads TGTGCCAGCAGCTTAGAACACAGCGCGAACACCGGGGAGCTGTTTTTT.

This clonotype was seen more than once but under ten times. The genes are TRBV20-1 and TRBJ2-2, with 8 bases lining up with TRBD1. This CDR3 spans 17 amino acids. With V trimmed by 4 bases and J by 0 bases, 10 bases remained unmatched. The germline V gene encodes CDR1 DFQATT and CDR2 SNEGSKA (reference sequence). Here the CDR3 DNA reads TGCAGTGCTAATAGTCGGACAGGGACACCGAACACCGGGGAGCTGTTTTTT. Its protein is CSANSRTGTPNTGELFF.

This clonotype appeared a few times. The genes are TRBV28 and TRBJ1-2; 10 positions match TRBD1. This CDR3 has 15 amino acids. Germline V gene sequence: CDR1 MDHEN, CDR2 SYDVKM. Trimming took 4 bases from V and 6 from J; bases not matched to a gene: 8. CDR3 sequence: CASSSPGQGRDGYTF. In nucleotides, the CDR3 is TGTGCCAGCAGTTCTCCGGGACAGGGGCGTGATGGCTACACCTTC.

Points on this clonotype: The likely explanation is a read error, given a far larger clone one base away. The CDR3 loop reads CASSRGSSSYNEQFF. The CDR3 region has the DNA TGTGCCAGCAGCCGGGGCTCGAGCTCCTACAATGAGCAGTTCTTC. The rearrangement links TRBV11-3 to TRBJ2-1; D tentatively fits TRBD1 or TRBD2 (5 bases each). The CDR3 consists of 15 residues. Germline assignment: CDR1 SGHNT and CDR2 YENEEA. V lost 5 bases to trimming and J lost 0 bases, with 11 bases between them.

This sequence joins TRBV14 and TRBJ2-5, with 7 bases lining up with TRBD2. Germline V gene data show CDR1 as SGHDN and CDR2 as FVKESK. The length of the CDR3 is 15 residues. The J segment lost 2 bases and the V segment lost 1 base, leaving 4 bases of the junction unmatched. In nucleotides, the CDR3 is TGTGCCAGCAGCCAAGGACTAGCAGCACAAGAGACCCAGTACTTC. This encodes CASSQGLAAQETQYF.

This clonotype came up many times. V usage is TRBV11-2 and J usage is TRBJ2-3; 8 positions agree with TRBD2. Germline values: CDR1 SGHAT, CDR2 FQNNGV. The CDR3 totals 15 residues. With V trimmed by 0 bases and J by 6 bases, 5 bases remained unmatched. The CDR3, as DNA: TGTGCCAGCAGCTTAGATTCTGCTAGCGGGGATACGCAGTATTTT. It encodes CASSLDSASGDTQYF.

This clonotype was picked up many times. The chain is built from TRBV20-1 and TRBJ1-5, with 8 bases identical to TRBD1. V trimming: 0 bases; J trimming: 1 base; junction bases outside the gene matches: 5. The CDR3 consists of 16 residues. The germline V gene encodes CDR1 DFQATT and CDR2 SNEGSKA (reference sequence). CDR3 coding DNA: TGCAGTGCTAGAGATGGGTCAGGGGGCAGCAATCAGCCCCAGCATTTT. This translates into CSARDGSGGSNQPQHF.

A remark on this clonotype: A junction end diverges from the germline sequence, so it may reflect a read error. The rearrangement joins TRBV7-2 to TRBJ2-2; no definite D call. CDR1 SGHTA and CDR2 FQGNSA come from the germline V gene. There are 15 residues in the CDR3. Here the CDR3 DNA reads TGTGCCAGCAGCCAGCTCCCCCAAAACACCAGGGAGCTGTTTTTT. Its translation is CASSQLPQNTRELFF.

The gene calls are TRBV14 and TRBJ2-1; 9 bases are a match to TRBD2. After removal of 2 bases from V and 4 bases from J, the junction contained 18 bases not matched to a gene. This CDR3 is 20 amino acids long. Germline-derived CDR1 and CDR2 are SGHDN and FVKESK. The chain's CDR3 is CASSQTRTPSGENEYNEQFF. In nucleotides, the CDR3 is TGTGCCAGCAGCCAAACAAGGACCCCTAGCGGGGAAAACGAGTACAATGAGCAGTTCTTC.

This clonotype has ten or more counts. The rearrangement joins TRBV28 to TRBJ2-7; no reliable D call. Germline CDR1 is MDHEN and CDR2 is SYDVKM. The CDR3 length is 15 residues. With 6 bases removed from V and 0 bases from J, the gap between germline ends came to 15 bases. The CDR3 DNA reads TGTGCCAGCAGCCTCTGGCAGGCCACCTCCTACGAGCAGTACTTC. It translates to CASSLWQATSYEQYF.

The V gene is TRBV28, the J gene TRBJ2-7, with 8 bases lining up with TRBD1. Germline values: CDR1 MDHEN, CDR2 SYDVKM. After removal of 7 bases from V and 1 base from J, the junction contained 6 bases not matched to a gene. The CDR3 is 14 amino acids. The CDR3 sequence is CASTDQGASYEQYF. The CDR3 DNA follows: TGTGCCAGCACCGATCAGGGGGCATCCTACGAGCAGTACTTC. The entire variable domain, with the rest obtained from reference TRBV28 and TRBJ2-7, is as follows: DVKVTQSSRYLVKRTGEKVFLECVQDMDHENMFWYRQDPGLGLRLIYFSYDVKMKEKGDIPEGYSVSREKKERFSLILESASTNQTSMYLCASTDQGASYEQYFGPGTRLTVT.

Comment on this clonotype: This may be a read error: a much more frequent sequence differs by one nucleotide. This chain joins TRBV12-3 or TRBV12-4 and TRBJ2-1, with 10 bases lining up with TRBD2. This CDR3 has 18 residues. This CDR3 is CASSLRLAGVGGYDEQFF. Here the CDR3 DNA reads TGTGCCAGCAGTTTAAGGCTAGCGGGAGTAGGGGGCTACGATGAGCAGTTCTTC.

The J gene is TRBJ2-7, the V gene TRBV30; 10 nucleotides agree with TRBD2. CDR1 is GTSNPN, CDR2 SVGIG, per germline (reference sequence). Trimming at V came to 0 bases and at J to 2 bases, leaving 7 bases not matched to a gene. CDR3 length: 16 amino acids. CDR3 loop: CAWSVRGLAGAYEQYF. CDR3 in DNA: TGTGCCTGGAGTGTACGGGGGCTAGCGGGAGCCTACGAGCAGTACTTC.

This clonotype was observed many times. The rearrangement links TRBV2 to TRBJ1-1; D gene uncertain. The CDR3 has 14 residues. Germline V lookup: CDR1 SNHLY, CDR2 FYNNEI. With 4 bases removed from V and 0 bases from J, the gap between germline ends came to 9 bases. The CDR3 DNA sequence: TGTGCCAGCAGTGGTCTAGCGATGAACACTGAAGCTTTCTTT. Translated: CASSGLAMNTEAFF.

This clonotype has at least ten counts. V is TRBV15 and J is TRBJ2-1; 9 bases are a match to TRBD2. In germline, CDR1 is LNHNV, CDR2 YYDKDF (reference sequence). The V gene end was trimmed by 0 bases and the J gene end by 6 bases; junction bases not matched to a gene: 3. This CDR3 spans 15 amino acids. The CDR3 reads CATSREAAGGNEQFF. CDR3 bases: TGTGCCACCAGCAGAGAAGCAGCGGGGGGCAATGAGCAGTTCTTC.

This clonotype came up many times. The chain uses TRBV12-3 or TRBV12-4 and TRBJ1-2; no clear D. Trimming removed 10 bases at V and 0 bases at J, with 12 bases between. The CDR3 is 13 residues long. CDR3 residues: CATLHWTNYGYTF. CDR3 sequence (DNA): TGTGCCACCCTCCACTGGACTAACTATGGCTACACCTTC.

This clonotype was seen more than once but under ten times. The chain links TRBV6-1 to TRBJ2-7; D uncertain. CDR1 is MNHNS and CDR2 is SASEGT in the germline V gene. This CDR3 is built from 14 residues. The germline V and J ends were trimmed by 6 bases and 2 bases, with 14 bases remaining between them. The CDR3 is CASSQGVQTYEQYF. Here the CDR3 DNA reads TGTGCCAGCAGCCAAGGTGTACAGACCTACGAGCAGTACTTC.

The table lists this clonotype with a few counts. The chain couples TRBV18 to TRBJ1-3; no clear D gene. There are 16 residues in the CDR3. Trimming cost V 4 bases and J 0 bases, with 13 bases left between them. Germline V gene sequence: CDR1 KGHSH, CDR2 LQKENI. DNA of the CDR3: TGTGCCAGCTCACGCCAGCCAGGACTCTCTGGAAACACCATATATTTT. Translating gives CASSRQPGLSGNTIYF.

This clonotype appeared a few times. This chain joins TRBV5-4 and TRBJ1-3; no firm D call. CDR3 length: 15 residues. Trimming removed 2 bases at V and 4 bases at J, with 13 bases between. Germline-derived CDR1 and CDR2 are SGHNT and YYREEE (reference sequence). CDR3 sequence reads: CASSFGVRRGNTIYF. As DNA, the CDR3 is TGTGCCAGCAGCTTCGGTGTCCGGCGGGGAAACACCATATATTTT.

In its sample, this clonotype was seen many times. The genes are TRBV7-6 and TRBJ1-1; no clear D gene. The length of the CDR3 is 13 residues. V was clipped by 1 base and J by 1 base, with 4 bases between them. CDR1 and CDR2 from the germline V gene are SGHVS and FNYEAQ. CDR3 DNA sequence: TGTGCCAGCAGCTTAGAAGAGAACACTGAAGCTTTCTTT. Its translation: CASSLEENTEAFF.

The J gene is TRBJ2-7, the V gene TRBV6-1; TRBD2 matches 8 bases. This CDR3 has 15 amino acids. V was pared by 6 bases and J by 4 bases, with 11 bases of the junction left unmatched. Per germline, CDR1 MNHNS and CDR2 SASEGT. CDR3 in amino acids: CASRGLAGVGYEQYF. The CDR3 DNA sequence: TGTGCCAGCAGAGGACTAGCAGGAGTGGGGTACGAGCAGTACTTC.

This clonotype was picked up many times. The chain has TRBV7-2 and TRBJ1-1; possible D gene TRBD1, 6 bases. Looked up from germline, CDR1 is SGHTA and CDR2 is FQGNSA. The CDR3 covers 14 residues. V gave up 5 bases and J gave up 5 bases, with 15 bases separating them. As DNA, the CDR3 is TGTGCCAGCAGCACACAGGGAGGTTGGACTGAAGCTTTCTTT. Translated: CASSTQGGWTEAFF. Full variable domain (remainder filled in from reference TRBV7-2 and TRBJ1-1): GAGVSQSPSNKVTEKGKDVELRCDPISGHTALYWYRQSLGQGLEFLIYFQGNSAPDKSGLPSDRFSAERTGGSVSTLTIQRTQQEDSAVYLCASSTQGGWTEAFFGQGTRLTVV.

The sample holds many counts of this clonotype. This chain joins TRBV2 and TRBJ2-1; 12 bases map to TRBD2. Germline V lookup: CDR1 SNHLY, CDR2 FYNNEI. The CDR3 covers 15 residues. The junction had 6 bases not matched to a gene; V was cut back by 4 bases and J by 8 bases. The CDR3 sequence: CASSASGRAIDEQFF. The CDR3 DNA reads TGTGCCAGCAGTGCTAGCGGGAGGGCCATCGATGAGCAGTTCTTC.

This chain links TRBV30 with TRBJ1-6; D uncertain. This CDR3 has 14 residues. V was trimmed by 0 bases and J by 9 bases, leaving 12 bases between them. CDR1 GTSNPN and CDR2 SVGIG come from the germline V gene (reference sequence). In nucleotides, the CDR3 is TGTGCCTGGAGTGTACCAGGTGGGAGTTCACCCCTCCACTTT. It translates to CAWSVPGGSSPLHF.

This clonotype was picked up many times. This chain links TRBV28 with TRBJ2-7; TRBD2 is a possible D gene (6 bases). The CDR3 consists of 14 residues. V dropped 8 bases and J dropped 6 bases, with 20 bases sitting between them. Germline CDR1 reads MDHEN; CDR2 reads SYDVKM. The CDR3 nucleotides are TGTGCCAGCGTTAGGGCTAGCGTTGCCTCCGAGCAGTACTTC. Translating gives CASVRASVASEQYF.